This T cell receptor beta chain was obtained from a study of graft-versus-host responses after intestinal transplantation. Study background: Each recipient received anti-thymocyte globulin induction, then tacrolimus and steroids for around three years. Study-wide findings and caveats: After transplant, early declines in HvG clones were associated with peak levels of circulating GvH clones. Subjects displaying graft-donor T cell macrochimerism possessed elevated graft-versus-host to host-versus-graft clonal ratios inside allografts. Detection of GvH clones occurred in recipient marrow, and some had their first appearance in ileum or blood.

To note about this clone: Its antigen is not known.

Looked up from germline, CDR1 is LNHNV and CDR2 is YYDKDF (reference sequence). The V end was cut by 3 bases, the J end by 0 bases, with 12 bases between. The CDR3 is made up of 16 amino acids. Here immunoSEQ multiplex PCR was the method, and the copy in TCRdb shows in-frame clones only, minus some. The data contain tens of thousands of clones, roughly 94% of them seen just once; the ten biggest clones take up about 0.22%. The sample was unstimulated CD4+ T cells sorted from spleen or lymph node cells, taken before transplant. The V call is TRBV15, the J call TRBJ1-3; D is perhaps TRBD1 (6 bases). This TCR was recovered from a human donor who was the organ donor for an intestinal transplant. The CDR3 is CATSRTGAYSGNTIYF. In DNA form, the CDR3 reads TGTGCCACCAGCAGGACAGGAGCCTACTCTGGAAACACCATATATTTT.